This T cell receptor beta chain was identified in a study of blood T cell repertoires in COVID-19. Some clones are missing from TCRdb's copy, which holds only in-frame ones; the method was immunoSEQ multiplex PCR. The sample yields over 200,000 clones, around four fifths seen once. V was trimmed by 3 bases and J by 7 bases, leaving 6 bases between them. This CDR3 has 12 residues. Germline V gene data show CDR1 as KGHSH and CDR2 as LQKENI. The sample comprised peripheral blood. This chain joins TRBV18 and TRBJ1-4, with D perhaps matching TRBD1 (5 bases). The TCR comes from a middle-aged woman with active or convalescent COVID-19. For the CDR3, the DNA is TGTGCCAGCTCACCCGGGGGTGAAAAACTGTTTTTT. The encoded protein is CASSPGGEKLFF.